Detailed here is one T cell receptor (beta chain). This record belongs to a study of blood T cell repertoires in COVID-19. On the study more broadly: The United States, Italy and Spain provided the acute and convalescent COVID-19 samples.

Under the authors' procedure: Nucleated cell counts were estimated from reference gene primer amplification. Only in-frame clones appear in the TCRdb table, and some are missing; sequencing was by immunoSEQ multiplex PCR. That table furnishes V, J and clone size, whereas the DNA furnished D and trimming. The data contain over 200,000 clones, around 90% of them singletons. Germline lookup yields CDR1 SGHAT and CDR2 FQNNGV. The V end was cut by 1 base, the J end by 0 bases, with 15 bases between. The CDR3 is 17 amino acids. The sample was peripheral blood. The V and J genes are TRBV11-2 and TRBJ1-1; a weak D match, TRBD1 (6 bases). The receptor comes from a young man with COVID-19, enrolled during active disease. CDR3 protein: CASSLVPWTEMNTEAFF. The CDR3 DNA reads as TGTGCCAGCAGCTTAGTGCCATGGACAGAGATGAACACTGAAGCTTTCTTT.